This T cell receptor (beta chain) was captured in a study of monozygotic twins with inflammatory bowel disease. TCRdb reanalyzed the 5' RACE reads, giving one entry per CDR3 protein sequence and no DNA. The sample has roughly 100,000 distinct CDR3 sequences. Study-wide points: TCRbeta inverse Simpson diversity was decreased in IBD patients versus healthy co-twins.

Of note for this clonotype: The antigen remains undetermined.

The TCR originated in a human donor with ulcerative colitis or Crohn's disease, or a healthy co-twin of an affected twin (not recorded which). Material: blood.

The CDR3: CASSFPVGGPSNQPQHF. This rearrangement joins TRBV7-6 to TRBJ1-5; TCRdb proposes TRBD1, but this gene call is untestable without DNA. The CDR3 is 17 amino acids. Germline V gene lookup returns CDR1 SGHVS and CDR2 FNYEAQ.